These 12 T cell receptor beta chains came from one sample sequenced in a study of blood T cells in healthy people across ages. It was with a sample-barcoded 5' primer and a J-beta primer mix that a second PCR of about 6 to 11 cycles was run. TCRdb fed the 5' RACE reads into MiXCR, producing one record per CDR3 protein. The data hold roughly 700,000 distinct CDR3 sequences, with around 49% observed a single time. The sequencing sample was made of blood. Receptor source: an older woman in good health.

This clonotype appeared a single time. The rearrangement uses TRBV10-3 and TRBJ1-2, with D hard to call. The germline V gene has CDR1 ENHRY and CDR2 SYGVKD. This CDR3 is 14 amino acids long. The germline V and J ends were trimmed by 5 bases and 8 bases, with 18 bases remaining between them. The CDR3 DNA reads as TGTGCCATCAGTCGTGGCTCGGGGAGTAACGGCTACACCTTC. As protein: CAISRGSGSNGYTF.

This chain joins TRBV29-1 and TRBJ2-7; D perhaps matches TRBD2 (6 bases). In germline, CDR1 is SQVTM, CDR2 ANQGSEA. V was shortened by 2 bases and J by 0 bases, with 8 bases between the two germline ends. The length of the CDR3 is 13 residues. The CDR3 DNA reads TGCAGCGTTGAATGGCGGGACTCCTACGAGCAGTACTTC. Amino acids: CSVEWRDSYEQYF.

Concerning this clonotype: Sequence at one end of the junction differs from germline and may be a read error. The chain uses TRBV28 and TRBJ1-6; D gene uncertain. The length of the CDR3 is 13 residues. CDR1 is MDHEN, CDR2 SYDVKM, per germline. This CDR3 is CASNLGSSSPLHF. Written as DNA, the CDR3 is TGTGCCAGCAATTTAGGTTCGTCCTCACCCCTCCACTTT.

The chain combines TRBV5-1 with TRBJ1-4; D uncertain. The V gene's germline CDR1 is SGHRS and CDR2 YFSETQ. The CDR3 has 15 residues. V was clipped by 0 bases and J by 6 bases, with 12 bases between them. The CDR3 is CASSLGAAGDEKLFF. CDR3 sequence (DNA): TGCGCCAGCAGCTTGGGGGCCGCCGGAGATGAAAAACTGTTTTTT. Full variable domain (remainder filled in from reference TRBV5-1 and TRBJ1-4): KAGVTQTPRYLIKTRGQQVTLSCSPISGHRSVSWYQQTPGQGLQFLFEYFSETQRNKGNFPGRFSGRQFSNSRSEMNVSTLELGDSALYLCASSLGAAGDEKLFFGSGTQLSVL.

This chain connects TRBV6-1 to TRBJ1-2; tentatively, D is TRBD1 (6 bases). The CDR3 runs to 14 residues. Germline lookup yields CDR1 MNHNS and CDR2 SASEGT. Trimming took off 1 base at V and 2 bases at J, with 8 bases between the two ends. CDR3 nucleotides: TGTGCCAGCAGTGAAGTAGGACAGAACTATGGCTACACCTTC. Translated, it gives CASSEVGQNYGYTF.

With respect to this clonotype: Without the conserved terminal phenylalanine or tryptophan, this CDR3 likely stems from a read error. The chain has TRBV7-2 and TRBJ2-7; 10 nucleotides match TRBD2. This CDR3 is built from 15 residues. Germline-derived CDR1 and CDR2 are SGHTA and FQGNSA. V dropped 5 bases and J dropped 1; count of bases not matched to a gene: 5. For the CDR3, the DNA is TGTGCCAGCAGCGCCACTAGCGGGATGTCCTACGAGCAGTACTTG. It encodes CASSATSGMSYEQYL.

The gene calls are TRBV7-2 and TRBJ1-2; D is possibly TRBD1 (6 bases). This CDR3 comprises 16 residues. V was shortened by 3 bases and J by 4 bases, with 18 bases between the two germline ends. The germline V gene encodes CDR1 SGHTA and CDR2 FQGNSA. The chain's CDR3 is CASSLVSGDITYGYTF. The CDR3 DNA reads as TGTGCCAGCAGCTTGGTATCGGGGGACATAACCTATGGCTACACCTTC.

A few counts support this clonotype. This chain connects TRBV7-2 to TRBJ2-5, with no clear D. The V end lost 6 bases, the J end lost 3 bases, and 8 bases lay between the germline ends. Germline CDR1 and CDR2: SGHTA and FQGNSA. This CDR3 contains 12 residues. CDR3 sequence: CASRPGEETQYF. In nucleotides, the CDR3 is TGTGCCAGCAGGCCGGGCGAAGAGACCCAGTACTTC.

This rearrangement joins TRBV6-4 to TRBJ2-1; D unresolved. The end of the DNA fits TRBJ2-7 better, so the J call may be wrong. CDR3 size: 15 residues. Germline CDR1 is MRHNA and CDR2 is SNTAGT. CDR3 sequence: CASSDSAATYNEQYF. CDR3 bases: TGTGCCAGCAGTGACTCGGCAGCGACCTACAATGAGCAGTACTTC.

The rearrangement uses TRBV20-1 and TRBJ2-3; TRBD2 is a possible D gene (6 bases). Germline V CDR1 and CDR2: DFQATT, SNEGSKA (reference sequence). The CDR3 length is 13 residues. V shed 6 bases and J shed 6 bases, with 16 bases lying between them. In DNA, the CDR3 is TGCAGTGCGAGTAGCGGTGCCGGGGATACGCAGTATTTT. Translating gives CSASSGAGDTQYF.

The chain links TRBV29-1 to TRBJ2-3, with 7 bases fitting TRBD1. J gave up 3 bases and V 4 bases, and 4 bases lay outside the gene matches. The CDR3 extends over 13 amino acids. CDR1 and CDR2 (germline): SQVTM, ANQGSEA. The DNA of the CDR3 is TGCAGCGTTGGAGGGGGCGGGACAGATACGCAGTATTTT. This translates into CSVGGGGTDTQYF.

The chain couples TRBV29-1 to TRBJ2-6; possible D gene TRBD1, 5 bases. Germline CDR1 SQVTM, CDR2 ANQGSEA. V was pared by 7 bases and J by 2 bases, with 24 bases between. The CDR3 sequence is 18 residues long. CDR3 protein: CSANPRQGMTPGANVLTF. The DNA of the CDR3 is TGCAGCGCTAACCCCCGGCAGGGAATGACCCCTGGGGCCAACGTCCTGACTTTC. The full variable domain, rest sourced from reference TRBV29-1 and TRBJ2-6, is SAVISQKPSRDICQRGTSLTIQCQVDSQVTMMFWYRQQPGQSLTLIATANQGSEATYESGFVIDKFPISRPNLTFSTLTVSNMSPEDSSIYLCSANPRQGMTPGANVLTFGAGSRLTVL.